This TCR beta chain was captured by sequencing in a study of T-cell reconstitution after alpha-beta-depleted transplantation in children. Notes on the study in general: By about two months after transplant, alpha-beta T cells reportedly arose from several hundred graft clones that had expanded.

The germline CDR1 and CDR2 sequences are MGHRA and YSYEKL. The CDR3 extends over 15 amino acids. Trimming removed 8 bases at V and 0 bases at J, with 14 bases between. Preparing the TCRbeta library involved the use of unique molecular identifiers. MiXCR, run by TCRdb on the PCR reads, gives a single entry per CDR3 protein. The sample contains hundreds of thousands of distinct CDR3 sequences, 13% of which appear only once. A word on this clonotype: Antigen: not known.

This receptor was taken from a girl aged 2 to 10 with congenital amegakaryocytic thrombocytopenia, due to receive a stem cell transplant. The chain is built from TRBV4-1 and TRBJ2-4, with D possibly TRBD2 on 5 matching bases. The sample was PBMCs, taken before TCRalphabeta/CD19-depleted stem cell transplant. The chain's CDR3 is CASGRYDQAKNIQYF. CDR3 DNA: TGCGCCAGCGGGAGATACGACCAAGCCAAAAACATTCAGTACTTC.